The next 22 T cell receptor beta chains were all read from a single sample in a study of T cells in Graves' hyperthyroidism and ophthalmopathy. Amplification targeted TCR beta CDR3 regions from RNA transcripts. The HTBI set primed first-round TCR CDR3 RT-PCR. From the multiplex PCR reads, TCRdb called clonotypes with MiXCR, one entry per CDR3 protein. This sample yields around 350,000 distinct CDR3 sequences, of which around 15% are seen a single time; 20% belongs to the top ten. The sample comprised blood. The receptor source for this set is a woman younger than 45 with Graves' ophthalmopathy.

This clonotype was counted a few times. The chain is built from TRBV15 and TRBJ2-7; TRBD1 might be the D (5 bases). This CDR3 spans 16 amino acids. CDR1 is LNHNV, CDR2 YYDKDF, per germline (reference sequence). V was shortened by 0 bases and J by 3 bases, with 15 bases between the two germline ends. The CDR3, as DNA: TGTGCCACCAGCAGAGAATTGGGTTCAAGGGGCTACGAGCAGTACTTC. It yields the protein CATSRELGSRGYEQYF. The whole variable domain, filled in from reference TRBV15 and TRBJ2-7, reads DAMVIQNPRYQVTQFGKPVTLSCSQTLNHNVMYWYQQKSSQAPKLLFHYYDKDFNNEADTPDNFQSRRPNTSFCFLDIRSPGLGDTAMYLCATSRELGSRGYEQYFGPGTRLTVT.

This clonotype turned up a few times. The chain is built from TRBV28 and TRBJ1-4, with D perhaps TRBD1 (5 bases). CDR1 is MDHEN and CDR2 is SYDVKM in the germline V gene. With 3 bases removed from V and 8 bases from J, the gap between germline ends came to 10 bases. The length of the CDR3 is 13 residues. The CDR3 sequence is CASSLAGREKLFF. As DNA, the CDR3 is TGTGCCAGCAGTTTGGCAGGGAGGGAAAAACTGTTTTTT.

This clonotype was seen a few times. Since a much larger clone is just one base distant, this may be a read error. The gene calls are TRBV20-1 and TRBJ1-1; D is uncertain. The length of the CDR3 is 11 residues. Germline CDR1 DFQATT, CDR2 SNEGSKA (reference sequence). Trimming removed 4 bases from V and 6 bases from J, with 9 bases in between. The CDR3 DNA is TGCAGTGCTAAAGACTGCCCTGAAGCTTTCTTT. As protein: CSAKDCPEAFF.

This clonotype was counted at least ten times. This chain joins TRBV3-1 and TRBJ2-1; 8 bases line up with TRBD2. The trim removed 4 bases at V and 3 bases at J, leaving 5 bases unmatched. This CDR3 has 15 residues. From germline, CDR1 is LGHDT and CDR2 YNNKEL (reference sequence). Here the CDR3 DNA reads TGTGCCAGCAGCCTCCTCGGGGGGGTCTACAATGAGCAGTTCTTC. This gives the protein CASSLLGGVYNEQFF.

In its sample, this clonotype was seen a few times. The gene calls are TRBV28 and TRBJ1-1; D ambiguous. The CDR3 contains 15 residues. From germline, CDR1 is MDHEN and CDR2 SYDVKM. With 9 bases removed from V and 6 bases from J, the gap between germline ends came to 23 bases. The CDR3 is CASRSRALGGSEAFF. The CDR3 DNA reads TGTGCCAGTCGCTCCCGGGCTCTGGGAGGGTCTGAAGCTTTCTTT. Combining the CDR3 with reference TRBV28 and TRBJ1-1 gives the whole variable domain DVKVTQSSRYLVKRTGEKVFLECVQDMDHENMFWYRQDPGLGLRLIYFSYDVKMKEKGDIPEGYSVSREKKERFSLILESASTNQTSMYLCASRSRALGGSEAFFGQGTRLTVV.

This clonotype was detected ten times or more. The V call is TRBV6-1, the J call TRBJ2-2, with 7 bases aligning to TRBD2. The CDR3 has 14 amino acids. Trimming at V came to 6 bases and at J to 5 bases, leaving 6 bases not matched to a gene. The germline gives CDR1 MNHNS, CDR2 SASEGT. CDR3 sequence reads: CASRSGGSTGELFF. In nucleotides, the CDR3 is TGTGCCAGCAGATCGGGGGGTTCGACCGGGGAGCTGTTTTTT.

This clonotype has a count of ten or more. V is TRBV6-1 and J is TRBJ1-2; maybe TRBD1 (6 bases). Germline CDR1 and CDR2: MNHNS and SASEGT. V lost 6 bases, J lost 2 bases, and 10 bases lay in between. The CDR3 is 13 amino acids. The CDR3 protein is CASRQGGNYGYTF. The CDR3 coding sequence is TGTGCCAGCAGACAGGGTGGGAACTATGGCTACACCTTC.

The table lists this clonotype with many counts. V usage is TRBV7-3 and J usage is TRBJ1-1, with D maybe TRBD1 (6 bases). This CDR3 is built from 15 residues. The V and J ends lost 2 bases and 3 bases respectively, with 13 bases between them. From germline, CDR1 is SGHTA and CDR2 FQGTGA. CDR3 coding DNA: TGTGCCAGCAGCTTATTCGGGGCAGGGGACACTGAAGCTTTCTTT. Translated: CASSLFGAGDTEAFF.

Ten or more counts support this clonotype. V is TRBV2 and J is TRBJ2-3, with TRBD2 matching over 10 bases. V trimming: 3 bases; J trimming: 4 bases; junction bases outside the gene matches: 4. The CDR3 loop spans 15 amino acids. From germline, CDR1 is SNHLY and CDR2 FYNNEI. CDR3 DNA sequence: TGTGCCAGCAGTGACACTAGCGGGGTATCAGATACGCAGTATTTT. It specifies CASSDTSGVSDTQYF.

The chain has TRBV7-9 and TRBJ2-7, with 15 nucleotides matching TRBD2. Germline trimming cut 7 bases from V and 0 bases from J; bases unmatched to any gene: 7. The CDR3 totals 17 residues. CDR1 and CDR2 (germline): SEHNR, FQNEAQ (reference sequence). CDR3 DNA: TGTGCCAGCACCCCGGGACTAGCGGGGGGCAGCTCCTACGAGCAGTACTTC. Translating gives CASTPGLAGGSSYEQYF.

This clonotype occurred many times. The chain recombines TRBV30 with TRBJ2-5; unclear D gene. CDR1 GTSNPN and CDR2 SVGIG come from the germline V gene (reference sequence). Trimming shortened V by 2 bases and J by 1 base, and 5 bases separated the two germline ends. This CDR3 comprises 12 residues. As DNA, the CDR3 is TGTGCCTGGAGTCAGATCCAAGAGACCCAGTACTTC. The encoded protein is CAWSQIQETQYF.

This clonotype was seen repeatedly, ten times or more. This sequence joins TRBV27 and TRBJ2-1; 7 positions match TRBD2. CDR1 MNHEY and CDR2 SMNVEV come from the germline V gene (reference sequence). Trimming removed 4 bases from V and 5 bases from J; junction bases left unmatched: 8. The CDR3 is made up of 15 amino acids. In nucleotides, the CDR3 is TGTGCCAGCAGTTCCCCTGGCGGGGGTAACAATGAGCAGTTCTTC. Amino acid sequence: CASSSPGGGNNEQFF.

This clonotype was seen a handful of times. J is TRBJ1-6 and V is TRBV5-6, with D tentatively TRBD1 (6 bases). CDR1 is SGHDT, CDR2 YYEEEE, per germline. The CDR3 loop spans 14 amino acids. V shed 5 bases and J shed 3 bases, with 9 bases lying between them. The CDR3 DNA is TGTGCCAGCAGTCCGGGACACTATAATTCACCCCTCCACTTT. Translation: CASSPGHYNSPLHF. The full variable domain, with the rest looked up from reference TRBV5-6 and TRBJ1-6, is DAGVTQSPTHLIKTRGQQVTLRCSPKSGHDTVSWYQQALGQGPQFIFQYYEEEERQRGNFPDRFSGHQFPNYSSELNVNALLLGDSALYLCASSPGHYNSPLHFGNGTRLTVT.

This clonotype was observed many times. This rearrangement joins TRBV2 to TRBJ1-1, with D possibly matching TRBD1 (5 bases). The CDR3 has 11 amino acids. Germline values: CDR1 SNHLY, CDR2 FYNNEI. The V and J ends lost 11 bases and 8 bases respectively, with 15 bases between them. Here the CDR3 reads CAQSTGPEAFF. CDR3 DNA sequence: TGTGCCCAGAGTACGGGGCCAGAAGCTTTCTTT.

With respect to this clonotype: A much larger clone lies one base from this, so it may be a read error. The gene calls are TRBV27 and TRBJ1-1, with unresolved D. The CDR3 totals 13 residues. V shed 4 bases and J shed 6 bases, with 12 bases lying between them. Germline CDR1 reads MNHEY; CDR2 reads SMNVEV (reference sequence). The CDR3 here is CASSWRAGSEAFF. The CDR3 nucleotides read TGTGCCAGCAGTTGGCGGGCAGGTTCTGAAGCTTTCTTT.

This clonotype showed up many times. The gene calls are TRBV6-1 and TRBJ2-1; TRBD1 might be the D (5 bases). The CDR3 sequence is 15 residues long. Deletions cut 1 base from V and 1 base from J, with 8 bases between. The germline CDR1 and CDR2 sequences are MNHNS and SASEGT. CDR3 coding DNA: TGTGCCAGCAGTGAAGAGGGGTCTTCCTACAATGAGCAGTTCTTC. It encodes CASSEEGSSYNEQFF.

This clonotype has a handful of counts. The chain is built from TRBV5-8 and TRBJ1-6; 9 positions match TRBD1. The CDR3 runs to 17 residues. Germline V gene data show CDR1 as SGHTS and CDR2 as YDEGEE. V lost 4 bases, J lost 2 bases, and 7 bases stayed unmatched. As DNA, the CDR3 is TGTGCCAGCAGCGGAACAGGGGGCGCCGCCTATAATTCACCCCTCCACTTT. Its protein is CASSGTGGAAYNSPLHF.

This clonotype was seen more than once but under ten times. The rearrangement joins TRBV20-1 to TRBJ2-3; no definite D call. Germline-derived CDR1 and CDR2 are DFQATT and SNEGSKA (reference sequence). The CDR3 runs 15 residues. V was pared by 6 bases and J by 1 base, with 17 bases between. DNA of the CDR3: TGCAGTGCCCAGAGAGGTGGCGGAGGCACAGATACGCAGTATTTT. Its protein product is CSAQRGGGGTDTQYF.

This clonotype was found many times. CDR3 sequence (DNA): TGTGCCAGCAGAAGAGACAACAATGAGCAGTTCTTC. Protein sequence: CASRRDNNEQFF. The chain recombines TRBV3-1 with TRBJ2-1; D is uncertain. This CDR3 has 12 amino acids. With 6 bases removed from V and 5 bases from J, the gap between germline ends came to 8 bases. Germline V gives CDR1 LGHDT, CDR2 YNNKEL (reference sequence).

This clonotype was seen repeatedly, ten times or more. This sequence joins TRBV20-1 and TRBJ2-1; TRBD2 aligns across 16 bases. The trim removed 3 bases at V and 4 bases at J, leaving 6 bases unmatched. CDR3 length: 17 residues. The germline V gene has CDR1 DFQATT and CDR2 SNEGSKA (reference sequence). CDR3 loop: CSARDGTSGGAYNEQFF. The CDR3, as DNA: TGCAGTGCTAGGGATGGGACTAGCGGGGGGGCTTACAATGAGCAGTTCTTC.

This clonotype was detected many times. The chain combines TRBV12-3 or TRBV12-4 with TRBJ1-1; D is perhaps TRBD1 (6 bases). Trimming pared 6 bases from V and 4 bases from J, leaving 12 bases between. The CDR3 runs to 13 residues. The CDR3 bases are TGTGCCAGCAGCCCCCCACAGGGCACTGAAGCTTTCTTT. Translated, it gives CASSPPQGTEAFF.

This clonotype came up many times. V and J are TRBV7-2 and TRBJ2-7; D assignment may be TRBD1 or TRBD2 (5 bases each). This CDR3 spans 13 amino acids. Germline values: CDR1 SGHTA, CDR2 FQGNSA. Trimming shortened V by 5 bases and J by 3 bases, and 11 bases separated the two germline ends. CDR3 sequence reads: CASSTQGDYEQYF. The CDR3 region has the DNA TGTGCCAGCAGCACCCAGGGAGACTACGAGCAGTACTTC.